The 10 T cell receptor beta chains reported below all come from one sample, sequenced in a study of blood T cell repertoires in COVID-19. Sequencing was performed with immunoSEQ multiplex PCR; in TCRdb, only in-frame clones are kept and a portion is missing. Altogether about 320,000 clones are present, 70% to 90% being singletons, with the ten largest covering under 6%. Source material: PBMCs or T cells enriched from blood (not recorded which). Source of these receptors: a woman in her 30s who had recovered from COVID-19.

This chain's CDR3 is CASSVVDTGYEQYF. CDR3 nucleotide sequence: TGTGCCAGCAGCGTAGTGGACACTGGCTACGAGCAGTACTTC. This sequence joins TRBV9 and TRBJ2-7; a weak D match, TRBD1 (5 bases). Trimming took off 0 bases at V and 3 bases at J, with 10 bases between the two ends. The CDR3 is 14 amino acids. In germline, CDR1 is SGDLS, CDR2 YYNGEE.

The chain recombines TRBV23-1 with TRBJ1-4; D is undetermined. TRBV23-1 is given ORF status, its function remaining uncertain. The CDR3 spans 17 residues. With 3 bases removed from V and 4 bases from J, the gap between germline ends came to 18 bases. The CDR3 here is CASSHPLPDPGNEKLFF. The CDR3 nucleotides read TGCGCCAGCAGTCACCCTCTCCCAGACCCGGGTAATGAAAAACTGTTTTTT.

In this sample, this clone turned up a few times. The chain links TRBV7-9 to TRBJ1-1; 7 bases agree with TRBD1. The germline gives CDR1 SEHNR, CDR2 FQNEAQ (reference sequence). The CDR3 is 14 residues long. With 3 bases clipped from V and 1 base from J, the junction kept 2 bases outside the gene matches. The CDR3 DNA reads TGTGCCAGCAGCTTCAACAGGGGGAACACTGAAGCTTTCTTT. Protein product: CASSFNRGNTEAFF.

The V gene is TRBV29-1, the J gene TRBJ1-1, with 8 bases fitting TRBD1. The CDR3 has 12 residues. After removal of 6 bases from V and 5 bases from J, the junction contained 5 bases not matched to a gene. Germline-derived CDR1 and CDR2 are SQVTM and ANQGSEA. Here the CDR3 DNA reads TGCAGCGTCGATACAGGGGGGACTGAAGCTTTCTTT. It is translated as CSVDTGGTEAFF.

The rearrangement joins TRBV24-1 to TRBJ2-3; D call uncertain. Trimming removed 5 bases at V and 3 bases at J, with 14 bases between. This CDR3 comprises 15 residues. CDR1 and CDR2 from the germline V gene are KGHDR and SFDVKD. The CDR3 protein is CATSAGGEGTDTQYF. In DNA, the CDR3 is TGTGCCACCAGTGCCGGCGGCGAAGGTACAGATACGCAGTATTTT.

The genes are TRBV19 and TRBJ1-6, with D possibly matching TRBD1 (5 bases). The CDR3 totals 14 residues. Per the germline V gene, CDR1 is LNHDA and CDR2 is SQIVND (reference sequence). Trimming left V 7 bases short and J 11 bases short, with 18 bases between. CDR3 in DNA: TGTGCCAGTACCGTTCGGGGGGTGAGGGCACCCCTCCACTTT. Amino acid sequence: CASTVRGVRAPLHF. Together with reference TRBV19 and TRBJ1-6, the CDR3 gives the full variable domain: DGGITQSPKYLFRKEGQNVTLSCEQNLNHDAMYWYRQDPGQGLRLIYYSQIVNDFQKGDIAEGYSVSREKKESFPLTVTSAQKNPTAFYLCASTVRGVRAPLHFGNGTRLTVT.

The chain has TRBV29-1 and TRBJ1-1; D gene uncertain. Germline V lookup: CDR1 SQVTM, CDR2 ANQGSEA. The CDR3 is made up of 13 amino acids. The V end lost 3 bases, the J end lost 4 bases, and 12 bases lay between the germline ends. This CDR3 reads CSVEGSGFTEAFF. Written as DNA, the CDR3 is TGCAGCGTTGAGGGGTCGGGATTCACTGAAGCTTTCTTT. Combining the CDR3 with reference TRBV29-1 and TRBJ1-1 gives the whole variable domain SAVISQKPSRDICQRGTSLTIQCQVDSQVTMMFWYRQQPGQSLTLIATANQGSEATYESGFVIDKFPISRPNLTFSTLTVSNMSPEDSSIYLCSVEGSGFTEAFFGQGTRLTVV.

The CDR3 loop reads CASSLRGGSSGNTIYF. The CDR3 coding sequence is TGCGCCAGCAGCCTGAGAGGGGGATCCTCTGGAAACACCATATATTTT. The genes are TRBV5-1 and TRBJ1-3, with D perhaps TRBD1 (6 bases). V was cut by 4 bases and J by 0 bases, with 14 bases left in between. The germline V gene has CDR1 SGHRS and CDR2 YFSETQ. The CDR3 contains 16 residues.

The chain has TRBV19 and TRBJ1-6; D may be TRBD1 (5 bases). Between the trimmed V and J ends, which lost 6 bases and 7 bases, there was a span of 13 bases. This CDR3 has 14 amino acids. Germline values: CDR1 LNHDA, CDR2 SQIVND (reference sequence). CDR3 nucleotide sequence: TGTGCCAGTAGAGTCCTTGGGGCCAATTCACCCCTCCACTTT. This sequence encodes CASRVLGANSPLHF.

The rearrangement links TRBV11-1 to TRBJ1-1, with TRBD1 identical over 8 bases. This CDR3 is 15 amino acids long. After removal of 4 bases from V and 2 bases from J, the junction contained 6 bases not matched to a gene. From germline, CDR1 is SGHAT and CDR2 FQDESV (reference sequence). The CDR3 DNA is TGTGCCAGCAGCTACCGGACAGGGCCAAACACTGAAGCTTTCTTT. Encoded protein: CASSYRTGPNTEAFF.